These 24 T cell receptor beta chains were all obtained from the same sample, sequenced in a study of shared clonotypes between healthy human individuals. This table comes from immunoSEQ multiplex PCR, and its TCRdb copy is limited to in-frame clones, with some not included. The sample has over 1.5 million clones, about 98% seen once. Sequencing was done on a sample of naive CD4+ T cells sorted from blood. Subset given: CD45RA+ positively selected. The origin of the receptors is a man aged 25 to 45 in good health.

The rearrangement links TRBV4-3 to TRBJ2-7; D perhaps matches TRBD2 (5 bases). Germline-derived CDR1 and CDR2 are LGHNA and YSLEER. Trimming shortened V by 4 bases and J by 0 bases, and 16 bases separated the two germline ends. The CDR3 runs to 16 residues. CDR3 region: CASSRHLAAGSYEQYF. CDR3 nucleotide sequence: TGCGCCAGCAGCCGCCATCTAGCTGCCGGCTCCTACGAGCAGTACTTC.

V gene TRBV14 combines with J gene TRBJ2-1; D is possibly TRBD1 (5 bases). The germline V and J ends were trimmed by 1 base and 13 bases, with 17 bases remaining between them. The CDR3 totals 14 residues. Germline V lookup: CDR1 SGHDN, CDR2 FVKESK. CDR3 in amino acids: CASSQVWQGSGQFF. CDR3 bases: TGTGCCAGCAGCCAAGTCTGGCAGGGCAGTGGACAGTTCTTC.

The chain recombines TRBV15 with TRBJ1-5, with a possible D match to TRBD1 (5 bases). Per the germline V gene, CDR1 is LNHNV and CDR2 is YYDKDF (reference sequence). V shed 2 bases and J shed 1 base, with 12 bases lying between them. This CDR3 is built from 16 residues. CDR3 coding DNA: TGTGCCACCAGCAGATTCGGGGCCATCAGCAATCAGCCCCAGCATTTT. Its protein is CATSRFGAISNQPQHF.

This chain joins TRBV23-1 and TRBJ1-1; D is possibly TRBD1 (6 bases). TRBV23-1 is recorded as an ORF, its role being uncertain. V was pared by 4 bases and J by 1 base, with 13 bases between. CDR3 length: 15 residues. The CDR3 DNA reads TGCGCCAGCAGTCTCCCGACAGGAGAGAACACTGAAGCTTTCTTT. Its protein product is CASSLPTGENTEAFF.

Comments on this clone: In the same sample, other DNA sequences code for this CDR3. The chain carries TRBV6-5 and TRBJ2-6; D call uncertain. The ends were cut back, 6 bases at V and 0 bases at J, with 6 bases in the middle. This CDR3 contains 14 residues. Germline loops: CDR1 MNHEY, CDR2 SVGAGI. CDR3: CASSRSSGANVLTF. CDR3 nucleotides: TGTGCCAGCAGCCGCAGCTCTGGGGCCAACGTCCTGACTTTC.

The V call is TRBV6-6, the J call TRBJ1-4; D uncertain. Trimming cost V 5 bases and J 8 bases, with 9 bases left between them. Germline V gene lookup returns CDR1 MNHNY and CDR2 SVGAGI (reference sequence). The CDR3 is 12 amino acids. In DNA, the CDR3 is TGTGCCAGCAGTCAGGTTCGGGAAAAACTGTTTTTT. Its protein product is CASSQVREKLFF.

Notes on this clone: The same CDR3 arises from other DNA sequences in this sample as well. This chain connects TRBV15 to TRBJ1-5; no clear D. Germline CDR1 LNHNV, CDR2 YYDKDF (reference sequence). The germline V and J ends were trimmed by 0 bases and 6 bases, with 6 bases remaining between them. The CDR3 is 13 residues long. CDR3 sequence reads: CATSRDRGQPQHF. CDR3 DNA sequence: TGTGCCACCAGCAGAGATCGGGGTCAGCCCCAGCATTTT. The full variable domain, in which reference TRBV15 and TRBJ1-5 provide the parts outside the CDR3, is DAMVIQNPRYQVTQFGKPVTLSCSQTLNHNVMYWYQQKSSQAPKLLFHYYDKDFNNEADTPDNFQSRRPNTSFCFLDIRSPGLGDTAMYLCATSRDRGQPQHFGDGTRLSIL.

The gene calls are TRBV6-5 and TRBJ2-7; D is perhaps TRBD1 (6 bases). The V end lost 6 bases, the J end lost 3 bases, and 12 bases lay between the germline ends. Germline CDR1 is MNHEY and CDR2 is SVGAGI. The CDR3 totals 13 residues. The CDR3 here is CASSRMDSYEQYF. In nucleotides, the CDR3 is TGTGCCAGCAGCCGAATGGACAGCTACGAGCAGTACTTC.

On this clone: The same CDR3 is also encoded by other DNA sequences in this sample. This chain uses TRBV18 with TRBJ1-5, with D unresolved. The germline gives CDR1 KGHSH, CDR2 LQKENI. The V and J ends lost 1 base and 1 base respectively, with 8 bases between them. The CDR3 runs 15 residues. CDR3: CASSPRGVSNQPQHF. The CDR3 nucleotides read TGTGCCAGCTCACCACGGGGAGTCAGCAATCAGCCCCAGCATTTT.

The chain links TRBV5-5 to TRBJ2-1, with D perhaps TRBD2 (6 bases). The CDR3 extends over 15 amino acids. V was trimmed by 5 bases and J by 5 bases, leaving 17 bases between them. In germline, CDR1 is SGHKS, CDR2 YYEKEE (reference sequence). The CDR3 protein is CASSSPGLLNNEQFF. The CDR3 DNA sequence: TGTGCCAGCAGTTCCCCGGGACTTCTAAACAATGAGCAGTTCTTC.

This chain links TRBV11-2 with TRBJ2-1, with D perhaps matching TRBD2 (6 bases). The V and J ends lost 5 bases and 6 bases respectively, with 20 bases between them. There are 16 residues in the CDR3. Germline V gene data show CDR1 as SGHAT and CDR2 as FQNNGV. CDR3 amino acids: CASSLPYQTRGNEQFF. CDR3 coding DNA: TGTGCCAGCAGCCTACCTTACCAGACTAGAGGCAATGAGCAGTTCTTC.

Concerning this clone itself: This sample includes further DNA sequences coding for the same CDR3. The rearrangement joins TRBV18 to TRBJ1-1; D not resolved. The germline V gene encodes CDR1 KGHSH and CDR2 LQKENI. This CDR3 contains 14 residues. Trimming stripped 4 bases from V and 0 bases from J, with 9 bases between. The CDR3 region has the DNA TGTGCCAGCTCACAGGGCCTCATGAACACTGAAGCTTTCTTT. Protein: CASSQGLMNTEAFF.

This chain links TRBV29-1 with TRBJ2-1; TRBD2 matches 11 bases. Germline trimming cut 3 bases from V and 7 bases from J; bases unmatched to any gene: 14. The CDR3 is made up of 17 amino acids. Looked up from germline, CDR1 is SQVTM and CDR2 is ANQGSEA. The CDR3 DNA reads TGCAGCGTTGAGGAGTGGGTGGGTAGCGGGAGGGCAAATGAGCAGTTCTTC. Its translation: CSVEEWVGSGRANEQFF.

The V call is TRBV10-3, the J call TRBJ2-7, with 8 bases identical to TRBD2. The germline CDR1 and CDR2 sequences are ENHRY and SYGVKD. This CDR3 spans 14 amino acids. Unmatched junction bases numbered 7, after V lost 3 bases and J lost 6 bases. The CDR3 bases are TGTGCCATCAGTGAAGCGGGAGATAAGTTCGAGCAGTACTTC. This translates into CAISEAGDKFEQYF.

The V gene is TRBV14, the J gene TRBJ2-7; 10 bases map to TRBD2. The V and J ends lost 4 bases and 3 bases, in that order; junction bases with no gene match: 9. CDR3 length: 16 amino acids. In germline, CDR1 is SGHDN, CDR2 FVKESK. The CDR3 nucleotides read TGTGCCAGCAGCCGAGGGACTAGCGACACCTTCTACGAGCAGTACTTC. Translating it yields CASSRGTSDTFYEQYF.

The chain has TRBV6-1 and TRBJ2-2; 7 nucleotides line up with TRBD1. Germline V gene lookup returns CDR1 MNHNS and CDR2 SASEGT. J lost 2 bases, V lost 3 bases, and 3 bases had no gene match. CDR3 length: 15 residues. CDR3 region: CASSDTGENTGELFF. The CDR3, as DNA: TGTGCCAGCAGTGACACAGGGGAAAACACCGGGGAGCTGTTTTTT.

This chain uses TRBV7-9 with TRBJ1-3; D gene uncertain. Germline CDR1 SEHNR, CDR2 FQNEAQ (reference sequence). The V end was cut by 2 bases, the J end by 0 bases, with 14 bases between. The length of the CDR3 is 17 residues. The CDR3 reads CASSLFAGSGSGNTIYF. In DNA form, the CDR3 reads TGTGCCAGCAGCTTATTTGCCGGATCTGGCTCTGGAAACACCATATATTTT.

Turning to this clone: This sample also contains other DNA sequences that code for the same CDR3. The chain is built from TRBV2 and TRBJ2-1, with 10 bases that match TRBD2. This CDR3 spans 15 amino acids. CDR1 is SNHLY, CDR2 FYNNEI, per germline. The V segment lost 5 bases and the J segment 0 bases; nucleotides outside the gene matches: 1. The DNA of the CDR3 is TGTGCCAGCAGTTCTAGCGGGAGCTCCTACAATGAGCAGTTCTTC. Translating gives CASSSSGSSYNEQFF.

The chain carries TRBV29-1 and TRBJ1-2; no reliable D call. The V end lost 5 bases, the J end lost 3 bases, and 13 bases lay between the germline ends. The CDR3 sequence is 13 residues long. Germline V gene data show CDR1 as SQVTM and CDR2 as ANQGSEA. This CDR3 is CSVKRERDYGYTF. The CDR3 DNA follows: TGCAGCGTTAAGAGGGAACGGGACTATGGCTACACCTTC.

This clone was counted a single time. The chain carries TRBV15 and TRBJ2-1, with 8 nucleotides matching TRBD1. After removal of 5 bases from V and 1 base from J, the junction contained 7 bases not matched to a gene. In germline, CDR1 is LNHNV, CDR2 YYDKDF (reference sequence). This CDR3 is built from 16 residues. Here the CDR3 reads CATSGQGRGSYNEQFF. The DNA of the CDR3 is TGTGCCACCAGCGGACAGGGTAGGGGTTCCTACAATGAGCAGTTCTTC. Looking up the rest from reference TRBV15 and TRBJ2-1 gives the full variable domain: DAMVIQNPRYQVTQFGKPVTLSCSQTLNHNVMYWYQQKSSQAPKLLFHYYDKDFNNEADTPDNFQSRRPNTSFCFLDIRSPGLGDTAMYLCATSGQGRGSYNEQFFGPGTRLTVL.

This clone was found once. The CDR3 DNA reads as TGTGCCAGCAGCTTAGGTGGGGAGAACTTAGCCAACGTCCTGACTTTC. Translated, it gives CASSLGGENLANVLTF. This chain uses TRBV11-2 with TRBJ2-6; a possible D gene is TRBD2 (5 bases). CDR1 SGHAT and CDR2 FQNNGV come from the germline V gene. There are 16 residues in the CDR3. With 1 base removed from V and 7 bases from J, the gap between germline ends came to 14 bases. Together with reference TRBV11-2 and TRBJ2-6, the CDR3 gives the full variable domain: EAGVAQSPRYKIIEKRQSVAFWCNPISGHATLYWYQQILGQGPKLLIQFQNNGVVDDSQLPKDRFSAERLKGVDSTLKIQPAKLEDSAVYLCASSLGGENLANVLTFGAGSRLTVL.

The chain uses TRBV2 and TRBJ1-1; D is perhaps TRBD1 (5 bases). The germline CDR1 and CDR2 sequences are SNHLY and FYNNEI. CDR3 length: 13 amino acids. Trimming pared 6 bases from V and 5 bases from J, leaving 13 bases between. The DNA for the CDR3 is TGTGCCAGCAGCCCGGGAGGGGAAACTGAAGCTTTCTTT. Its translation: CASSPGGETEAFF.

The sample holds one count of this clone. The chain carries TRBV2 and TRBJ1-2, with 7 positions matching TRBD1. This CDR3 has 14 amino acids. Germline V gene sequence: CDR1 SNHLY, CDR2 FYNNEI. V lost 6 bases, J lost 7 bases, and 11 bases stayed unmatched. CDR3 sequence (DNA): TGTGCCAGCAGCTCACAGGGGAGGCGGTCTGGCTACACCTTC. This gives the protein CASSSQGRRSGYTF.

The chain is built from TRBV2 and TRBJ2-3, with D possibly being TRBD2 (6 bases). The germline V and J ends were trimmed by 4 bases and 2 bases, with 7 bases remaining between them. Germline V lookup: CDR1 SNHLY, CDR2 FYNNEI. The length of the CDR3 is 13 residues. This chain's CDR3 is CASSGTNTDTQYF. The CDR3 region has the DNA TGTGCCAGCAGTGGGACTAACACAGATACGCAGTATTTT.